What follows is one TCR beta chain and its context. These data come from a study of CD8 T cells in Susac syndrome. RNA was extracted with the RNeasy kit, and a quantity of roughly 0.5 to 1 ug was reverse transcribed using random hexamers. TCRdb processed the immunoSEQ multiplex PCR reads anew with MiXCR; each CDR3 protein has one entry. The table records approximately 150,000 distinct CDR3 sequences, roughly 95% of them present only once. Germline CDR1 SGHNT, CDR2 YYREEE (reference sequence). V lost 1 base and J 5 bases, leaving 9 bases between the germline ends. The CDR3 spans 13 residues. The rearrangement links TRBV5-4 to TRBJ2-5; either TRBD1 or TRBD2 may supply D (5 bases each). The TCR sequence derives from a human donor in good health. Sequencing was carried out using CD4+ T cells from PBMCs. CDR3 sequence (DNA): TGTGCCAGCAGCTTGCCAGGGAGTGAGACCCAGTACTTC. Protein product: CASSLPGSETQYF.